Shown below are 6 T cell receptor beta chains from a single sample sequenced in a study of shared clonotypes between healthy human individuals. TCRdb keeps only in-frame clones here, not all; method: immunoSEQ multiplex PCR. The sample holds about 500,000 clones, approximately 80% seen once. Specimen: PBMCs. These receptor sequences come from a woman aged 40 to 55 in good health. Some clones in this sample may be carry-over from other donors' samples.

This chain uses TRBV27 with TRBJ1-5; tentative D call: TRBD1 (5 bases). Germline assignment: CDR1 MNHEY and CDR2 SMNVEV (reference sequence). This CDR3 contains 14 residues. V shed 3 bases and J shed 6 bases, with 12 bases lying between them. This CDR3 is CASSFSPGVQPQHF. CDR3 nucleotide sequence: TGTGCCAGCAGTTTTTCGCCGGGGGTTCAGCCCCAGCATTTT.

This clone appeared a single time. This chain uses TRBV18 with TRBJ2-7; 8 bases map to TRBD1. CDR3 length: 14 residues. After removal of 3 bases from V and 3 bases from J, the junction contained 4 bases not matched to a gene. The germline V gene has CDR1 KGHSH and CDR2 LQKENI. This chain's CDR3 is CASSPSGTGYEQYF. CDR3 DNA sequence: TGTGCCAGCTCACCGTCCGGGACAGGCTACGAGCAGTACTTC.

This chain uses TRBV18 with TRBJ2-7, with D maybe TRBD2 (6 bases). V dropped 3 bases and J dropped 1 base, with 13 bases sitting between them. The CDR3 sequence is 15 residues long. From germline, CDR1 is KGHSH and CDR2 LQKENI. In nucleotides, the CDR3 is TGTGCCAGCTCACCTAACCCTAGCGCATCCTACGAGCAGTACTTC. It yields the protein CASSPNPSASYEQYF.

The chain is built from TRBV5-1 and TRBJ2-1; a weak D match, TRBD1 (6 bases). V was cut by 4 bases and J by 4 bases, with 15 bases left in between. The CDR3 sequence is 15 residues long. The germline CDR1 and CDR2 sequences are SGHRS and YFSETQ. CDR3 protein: CASSPGQRIYNEQFF. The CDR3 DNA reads TGCGCCAGCAGCCCGGGACAAAGGATTTACAATGAGCAGTTCTTC.

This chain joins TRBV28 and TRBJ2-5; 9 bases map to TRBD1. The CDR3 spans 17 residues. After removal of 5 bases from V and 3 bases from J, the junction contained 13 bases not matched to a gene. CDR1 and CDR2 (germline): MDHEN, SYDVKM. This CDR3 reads CASSRRLTGGHEETQYF. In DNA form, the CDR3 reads TGTGCCAGCAGTCGTCGATTGACAGGGGGTCACGAAGAGACCCAGTACTTC.

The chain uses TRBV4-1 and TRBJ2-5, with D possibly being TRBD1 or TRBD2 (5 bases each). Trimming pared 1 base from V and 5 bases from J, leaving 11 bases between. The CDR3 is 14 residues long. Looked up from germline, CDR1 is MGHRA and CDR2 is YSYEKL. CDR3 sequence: CASSQGGSEETQYF. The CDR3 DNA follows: TGCGCCAGCAGCCAAGGGGGGTCTGAGGAGACCCAGTACTTC.